Listed below are T cell receptor beta chains from one sample, sequenced in a study of blood T cell repertoires in COVID-19. The table came from immunoSEQ multiplex PCR; TCRdb's copy has only in-frame clones and leaves some out. The sample shows some 290,000 clones, roughly nine tenths of them seen only once. Sequencing input: PBMCs or T cells enriched from blood (not recorded which). The receptors were gathered from a woman aged 30 to 39 who had recovered from COVID-19. The CDR3 runs from the conserved cysteine through the conserved F or W. A D gene is named only where the DNA matches it firmly. For some rows the clone size is stated as once, few or many, or as a class when expanded; others skip it.

d_call	clone_size	v_call	j_call	cdr3_nt	cdr3_aa
-	-	TRBV6-2/TRBV6-3	TRBJ2-1	TGTGCCAGCAGTTATCGGGCGGGGCGCTCCTACAATGAGCAGTTCTTC	CASSYRAGRSYNEQFF
-	-	TRBV6-1	TRBJ2-6	TGTGCCAGCAGTGAACAGGCAGGGGCCAACGTCCTGACTTTC	CASSEQAGANVLTF
-	-	TRBV25-1	TRBJ1-4	TGTGCCAGCAGTTCCGGGGAGAGGAATGAAAAACTGTTTTTT	CASSSGERNEKLFF
-	-	TRBV5-1	TRBJ1-2	TGCGCCAGCAGCTTGGCCGGCCCAGGGTCCGACTATGGCTACACCTTC	CASSLAGPGSDYGYTF
TRBD2	-	TRBV6-4	TRBJ2-7	TGTGCCAGCAATACTAGCGGGTTACCTTTC	CASNTSGLPF
-	-	TRBV27	TRBJ1-1	TGTGCCAGCAGTTTAACTTTGAACACTGAAGCTTTCTTT	CASSLTLNTEAFF
-	-	TRBV4-1	TRBJ1-2	TGCGCCAGCAGCCAAGTGTCAGATTATGGCTACACCTTC	CASSQVSDYGYTF
-	-	TRBV6-5	TRBJ1-1	TGTGCCAGCGTCAGGGGTACTGAAGCTTTCTTT	CASVRGTEAFF
-	-	TRBV29-1	TRBJ1-2	TGCAGCGTTGAGATAGGGGGTGAAGGCTACACCTTC	CSVEIGGEGYTF
TRBD1	-	TRBV3-1/TRBV3-2	TRBJ1-1	TGTGCCAGCAGCCAAGATCGTAGGCCAGGGGGTTCGAACACTGAAGCTTTCTTT	CASSQDRRPGGSNTEAFF
-	-	TRBV5-1	TRBJ2-5	TGCGCCAGCAGCCTAAGGACAGAAGAGACCCAGTACTTC	CASSLRTEETQYF
-	-	TRBV28	TRBJ1-2	TGTGCCAGCAGTCCCGGGACATATGGCTACACCTTC	CASSPGTYGYTF
TRBD1	-	TRBV5-1	TRBJ1-2	TGCGCCAGCAGCCCGGGGACAGTTCTGGGTGGCTACACCTTC	CASSPGTVLGGYTF
-	-	TRBV21-1	TRBJ2-5	TGTGCCAGCAGCAAAGAGGGGCAGGGAAGAGAGACCCAGTACTTC	CASSKEGQGRETQYF
-	once	TRBV19	TRBJ1-2	TGTGCCAGTAGTATGCGGCGGCAGCCTGGCTACACCTTC	CASSMRRQPGYTF
TRBD2	-	TRBV7-9	TRBJ2-1	TGTGCCAGCAGCTTACCCCAGAGAATAGCGGGAGGGCCTACGGGTGAGCAGTTCTTC	CASSLPQRIAGGPTGEQFF
-	-	TRBV2	TRBJ2-1	TGTGCCAGCAGTGAGGCAGGTGAGCAGTTCTTC	CASSEAGEQFF
TRBD1	-	TRBV2	TRBJ1-2	TGTGCCAGCACCTTCCGGGACAGGGGGTATGGCTACACCTTC	CASTFRDRGYGYTF
TRBD2	-	TRBV27	TRBJ2-7	TGTGCCACAAACGCCGGGACTAGTCCCTACGAGCAGTACTTC	CATNAGTSPYEQYF
-	once	TRBV10-3	TRBJ2-7	TGTGCCACCCGACCACTTAGCGGCTCCTACGAGCAGTACTTC	CATRPLSGSYEQYF
-	-	TRBV20-1	TRBJ1-2	TGCAGTGCTACACAGTACTATGGCTACACCTTC	CSATQYYGYTF
TRBD2	-	TRBV6-5	TRBJ2-7	TGTGCCAGCAGTTCTTGGACTAGCGGGAACTTCTACGAGCAGTACTTC	CASSSWTSGNFYEQYF
-	-	TRBV7-2	TRBJ2-7	TGTGCCAGCAGCTTAGTCGGGGTGTACGAGCAGTACTTC	CASSLVGVYEQYF
-	-	TRBV15	TRBJ1-1	TGTGCCACCAGCAGAGAAGCAGGGACTGAAGCTTTCTTT	CATSREAGTEAFF
-	once	TRBV5-1	TRBJ1-1	TGCGCCAGCAGCAACTTGGACAGCTTGAACACTGAAGCTTTCTTT	CASSNLDSLNTEAFF
-	-	TRBV27	TRBJ1-3	TGTGCCAGCAGTTTACGCGGGGGAATCGGTGGAAACACCATATATTTT	CASSLRGGIGGNTIYF
TRBD1	once	TRBV5-4	TRBJ2-6	TGTGCCAGCAGCTGGGACAGCCCTGGGGCCAACGTCCTGACTTTC	CASSWDSPGANVLTF
-	-	TRBV15	TRBJ2-1	TGTGCCACCAGCGGCTATCGGGATACCCCCTACAATGAGCAGTTCTTC	CATSGYRDTPYNEQFF
-	-	TRBV7-6	TRBJ2-2	TGTGCCAGCAGCTCGGTCACCGGGGAGCTGTTTTTT	CASSSVTGELFF
-	-	TRBV5-8	TRBJ1-5	TGTGCCAGCAGCTTGGGGCAGTATAATCAGCCCCAGCATTTT	CASSLGQYNQPQHF
-	-	TRBV12-5	TRBJ1-6	TGTGCTAGTGGTCCCCTACTGTTTAATTCACCCCTCCACTTT	CASGPLLFNSPLHF